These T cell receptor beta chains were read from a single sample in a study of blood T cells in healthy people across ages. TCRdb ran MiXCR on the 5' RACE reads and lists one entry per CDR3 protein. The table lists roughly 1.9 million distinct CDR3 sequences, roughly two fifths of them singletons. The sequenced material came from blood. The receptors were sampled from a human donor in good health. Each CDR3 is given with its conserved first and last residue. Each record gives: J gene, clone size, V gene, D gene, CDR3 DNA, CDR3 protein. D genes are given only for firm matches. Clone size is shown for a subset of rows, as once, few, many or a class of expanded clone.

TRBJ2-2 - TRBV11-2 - TGTGCCAGCAGCTTAGTTGGGGGCCTAGGCACCGGGGAGCTGTTTTTT CASSLVGGLGTGELFF
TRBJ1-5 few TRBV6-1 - TGTGCCAGCAGCATAAGGGTCAGGGAAGATCAGCCCCAGCATTTT CASSIRVREDQPQHF
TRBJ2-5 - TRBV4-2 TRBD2 TGTGTCAGCAGCCAGAATCCGGGACTAGCGTGGGAAGAGACCCAGTACTTC CVSSQNPGLAWEETQYF
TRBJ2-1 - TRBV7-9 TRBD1 TGTGCCAGCAGCTTAGAGGGACAGGGGAGGCTGTTCTTC CASSLEGQGRLFF
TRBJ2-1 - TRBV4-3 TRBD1 TGCGCCAGCAGCCCAGCTACAGGGGACAGGCAGTTCTTC CASSPATGDRQFF
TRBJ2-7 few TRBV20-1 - TGCAGTGCTAGTGGAGGTCGGGGGATTTACGAGCAGTACTTC CSASGGRGIYEQYF
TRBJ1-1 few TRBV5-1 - TGCGCCAGCAGCTTCATGGGGGCCTTGGGGAACACTGAAGCTTTCTTT CASSFMGALGNTEAFF
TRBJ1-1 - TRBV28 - TGTGCCAGCAGCGACAGCTTCTTCACTGAAGCTTTCTTT CASSDSFFTEAFF
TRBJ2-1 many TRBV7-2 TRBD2 TGTGCCAGCAGCTTAGAGCGGGGGGGCTACAATGAGCAGTTCTTC CASSLERGGYNEQFF
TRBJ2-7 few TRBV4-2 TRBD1 TGTGCCAGCAGCCAAGAGACAGGGTTTGGGCTCTACGAGCAGTACTTC CASSQETGFGLYEQYF